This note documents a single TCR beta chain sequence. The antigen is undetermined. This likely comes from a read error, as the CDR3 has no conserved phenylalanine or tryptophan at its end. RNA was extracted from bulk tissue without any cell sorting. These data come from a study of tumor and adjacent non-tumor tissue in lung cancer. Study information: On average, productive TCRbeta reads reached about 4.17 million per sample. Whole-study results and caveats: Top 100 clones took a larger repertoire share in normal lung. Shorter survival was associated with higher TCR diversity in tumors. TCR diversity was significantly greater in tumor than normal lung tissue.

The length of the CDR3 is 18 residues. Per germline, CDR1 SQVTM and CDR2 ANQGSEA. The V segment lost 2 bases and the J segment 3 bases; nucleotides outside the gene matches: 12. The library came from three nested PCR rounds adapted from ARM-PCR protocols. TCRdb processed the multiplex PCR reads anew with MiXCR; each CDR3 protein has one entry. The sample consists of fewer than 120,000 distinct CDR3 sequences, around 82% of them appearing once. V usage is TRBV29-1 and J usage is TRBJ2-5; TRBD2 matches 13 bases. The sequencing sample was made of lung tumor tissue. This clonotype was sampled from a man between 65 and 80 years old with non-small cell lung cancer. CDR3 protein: CSVEFYWTSGGKKETQYY. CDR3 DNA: TGCAGCGTTGAATTCTATTGGACTAGCGGGGGAAAAAAAGAGACCCAGTACTAC.